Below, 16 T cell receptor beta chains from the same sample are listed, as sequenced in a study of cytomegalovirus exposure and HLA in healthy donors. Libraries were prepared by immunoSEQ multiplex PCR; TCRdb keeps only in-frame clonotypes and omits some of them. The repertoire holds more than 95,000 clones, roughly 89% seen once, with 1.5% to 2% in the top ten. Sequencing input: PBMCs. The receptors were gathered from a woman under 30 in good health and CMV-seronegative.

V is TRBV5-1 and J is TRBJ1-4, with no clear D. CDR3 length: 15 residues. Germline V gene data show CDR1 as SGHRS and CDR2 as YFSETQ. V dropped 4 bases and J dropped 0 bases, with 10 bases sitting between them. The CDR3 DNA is TGCGCCAGCAGCCAAAGCAAAGCAACTAATGAAAAACTGTTTTTT. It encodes CASSQSKATNEKLFF.

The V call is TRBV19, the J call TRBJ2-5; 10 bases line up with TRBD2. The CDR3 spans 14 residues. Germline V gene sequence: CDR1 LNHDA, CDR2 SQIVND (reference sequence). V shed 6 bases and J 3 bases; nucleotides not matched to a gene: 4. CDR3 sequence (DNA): TGTGCCAGTAGAACTAGCGGGGAAAAAGAGACCCAGTACTTC. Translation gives CASRTSGEKETQYF.

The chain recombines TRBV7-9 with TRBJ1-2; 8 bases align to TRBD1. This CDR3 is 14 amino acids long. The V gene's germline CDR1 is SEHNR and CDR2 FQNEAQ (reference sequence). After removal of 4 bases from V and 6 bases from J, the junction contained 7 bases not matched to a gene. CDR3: CASSSRTGYNGYTF. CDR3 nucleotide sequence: TGTGCCAGCAGCTCCAGGACAGGGTATAATGGCTACACCTTC.

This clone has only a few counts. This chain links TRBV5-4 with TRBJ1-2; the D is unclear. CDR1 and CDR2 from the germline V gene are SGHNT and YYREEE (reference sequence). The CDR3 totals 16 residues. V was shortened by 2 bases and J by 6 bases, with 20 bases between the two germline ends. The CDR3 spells CASSLGKSVREDGYTF. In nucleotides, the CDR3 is TGTGCCAGCAGCTTAGGGAAGTCAGTGAGGGAAGATGGCTACACCTTC.

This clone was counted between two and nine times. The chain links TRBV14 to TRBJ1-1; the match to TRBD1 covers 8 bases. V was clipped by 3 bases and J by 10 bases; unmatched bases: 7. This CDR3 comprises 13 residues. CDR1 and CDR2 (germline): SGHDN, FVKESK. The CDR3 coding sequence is TGTGCCAGCAGCCACCTCAAACAGGGGGGAGCTTTCTTT. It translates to CASSHLKQGGAFF.

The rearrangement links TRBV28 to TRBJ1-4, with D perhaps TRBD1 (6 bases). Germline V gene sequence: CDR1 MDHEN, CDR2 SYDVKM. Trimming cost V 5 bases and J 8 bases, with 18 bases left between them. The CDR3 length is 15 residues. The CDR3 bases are TGTGCCAGCAGTCCTCAACAGGGTTTATACGAAAAACTGTTTTTT. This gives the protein CASSPQQGLYEKLFF.

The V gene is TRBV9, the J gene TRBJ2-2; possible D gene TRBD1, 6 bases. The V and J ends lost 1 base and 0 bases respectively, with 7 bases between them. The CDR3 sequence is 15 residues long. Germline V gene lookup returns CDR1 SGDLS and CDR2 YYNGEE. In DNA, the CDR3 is TGTGCCAGCAGCGTATACAGGGCGAACACCGGGGAGCTGTTTTTT. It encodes CASSVYRANTGELFF. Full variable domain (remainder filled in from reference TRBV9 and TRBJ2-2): DSGVTQTPKHLITATGQRVTLRCSPRSGDLSVYWYQQSLDQGLQFLIQYYNGEERAKGNILERFSAQQFPDLHSELNLSSLELGDSALYFCASSVYRANTGELFFGEGSRLTVL.

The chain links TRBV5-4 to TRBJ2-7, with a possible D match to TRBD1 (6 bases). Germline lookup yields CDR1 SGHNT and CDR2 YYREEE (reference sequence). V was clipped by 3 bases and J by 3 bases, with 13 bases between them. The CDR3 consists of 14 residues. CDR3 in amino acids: CASSSGQKSYEQYF. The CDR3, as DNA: TGTGCCAGCAGCTCGGGACAAAAAAGCTACGAGCAGTACTTC.

The DNA of the CDR3 is TGTGCCAGCCAAGAACAGGGTTATGAAAAACTGTTTTTT. Its translation is CASQEQGYEKLFF. V is TRBV7-8 and J is TRBJ1-4; D possibly corresponds to TRBD1 (6 bases). Deletions cut 8 bases from V and 6 bases from J, with 13 bases between. The CDR3 is 13 amino acids. Germline loops: CDR1 SGHVS, CDR2 FQNEAQ. Together with reference TRBV7-8 and TRBJ1-4, the CDR3 gives the full variable domain: GAGVSQSPRYKVAKRGQDVALRCDPISGHVSLFWYQQALGQGPEFLTYFQNEAQLDKSGLPSDRFFAERPEGSVSTLKIQRTQQEDSAVYLCASQEQGYEKLFFGSGTQLSVL.

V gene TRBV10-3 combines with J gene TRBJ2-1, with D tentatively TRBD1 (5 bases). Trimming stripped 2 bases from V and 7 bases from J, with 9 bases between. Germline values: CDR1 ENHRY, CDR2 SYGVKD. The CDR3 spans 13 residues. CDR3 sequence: CAISEPPGNEQFF. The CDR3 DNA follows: TGTGCCATCAGTGAGCCGCCAGGGAATGAGCAGTTCTTC.

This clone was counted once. The CDR3 region is CASSIDKVGGKNIQYF. Here the CDR3 DNA reads TGTGCCAGTAGTATAGACAAGGTTGGCGGCAAAAACATTCAGTACTTC. This chain connects TRBV19 to TRBJ2-4; no clear D. This CDR3 contains 16 residues. CDR1 and CDR2 from the germline V gene are LNHDA and SQIVND (reference sequence). V lost 0 bases and J lost 3, with 12 bases in between.

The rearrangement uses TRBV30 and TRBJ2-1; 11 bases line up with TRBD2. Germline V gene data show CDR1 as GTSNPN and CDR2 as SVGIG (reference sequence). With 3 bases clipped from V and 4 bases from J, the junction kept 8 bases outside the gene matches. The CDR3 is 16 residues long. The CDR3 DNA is TGTGCCTGGAGAGGTACGGGGACTAGCGGTTACAATGAGCAGTTCTTC. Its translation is CAWRGTGTSGYNEQFF. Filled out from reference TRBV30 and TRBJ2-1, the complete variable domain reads SQTIHQWPATLVQPVGSPLSLECTVEGTSNPNLYWYRQAAGRGLQLLFYSVGIGQISSEVPQNLSASRPQDRQFILSSKKLLLSDSGFYLCAWRGTGTSGYNEQFFGPGTRLTVL.

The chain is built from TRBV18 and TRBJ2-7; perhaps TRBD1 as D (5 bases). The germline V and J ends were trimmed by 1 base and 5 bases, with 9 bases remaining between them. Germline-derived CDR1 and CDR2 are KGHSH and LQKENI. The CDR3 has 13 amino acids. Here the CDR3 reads CASSPQGWNEQYF. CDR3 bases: TGTGCCAGCTCACCACAGGGGTGGAACGAGCAGTACTTC.

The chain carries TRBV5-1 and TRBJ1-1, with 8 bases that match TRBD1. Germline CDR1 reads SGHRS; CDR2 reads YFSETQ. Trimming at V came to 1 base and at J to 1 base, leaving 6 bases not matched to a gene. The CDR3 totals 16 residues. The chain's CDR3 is CASSLNTRGQNTEAFF. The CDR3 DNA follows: TGCGCCAGCAGCTTGAATACCAGGGGGCAGAACACTGAAGCTTTCTTT.

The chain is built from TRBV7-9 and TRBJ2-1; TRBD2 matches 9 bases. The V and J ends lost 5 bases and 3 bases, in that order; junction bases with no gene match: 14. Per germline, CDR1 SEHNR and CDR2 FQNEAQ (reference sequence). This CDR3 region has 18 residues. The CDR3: CASSPPFRAGGIYNEQFF. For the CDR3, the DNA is TGTGCCAGCAGCCCTCCATTCCGAGCGGGAGGTATCTACAATGAGCAGTTCTTC.

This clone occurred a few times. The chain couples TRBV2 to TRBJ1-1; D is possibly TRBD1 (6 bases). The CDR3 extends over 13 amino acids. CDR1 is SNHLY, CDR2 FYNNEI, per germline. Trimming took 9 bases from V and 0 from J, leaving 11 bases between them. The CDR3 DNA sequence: TGTGCCAGAGGGACATCTTTGAACACTGAAGCTTTCTTT. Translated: CARGTSLNTEAFF. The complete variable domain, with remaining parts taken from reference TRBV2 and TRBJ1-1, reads EPEVTQTPSHQVTQMGQEVILRCVPISNHLYFYWYRQILGQKVEFLVSFYNNEISEKSEIFDDQFSVERPDGSNFTLKIRSTKLEDSAMYFCARGTSLNTEAFFGQGTRLTVV.